The source of this TCR beta chain is a study of T cell responses to AZD1222 COVID-19 vaccine. Germline V CDR1 and CDR2: KGHSH, LQKENI. The V gene lost 5 bases and the J gene lost 4 bases, with 8 bases spanning the gap. CDR3 length: 12 residues. Assay used: immunoSEQ multiplex PCR; TCRdb lists only in-frame clones, some missing. The repertoire holds approximately 110,000 clones, with roughly 85% as singletons. The clonotype comes from an adult who received the AZD1222 COVID-19 vaccine. Material: peripheral blood, obtained 28 days after the second AZD1222 dose. The chain combines TRBV18 with TRBJ1-1, with D unclear. CDR3 loop: CASSSLSTEAFF. The CDR3 DNA sequence: TGTGCCAGCTCATCTTTAAGCACTGAAGCTTTCTTT.